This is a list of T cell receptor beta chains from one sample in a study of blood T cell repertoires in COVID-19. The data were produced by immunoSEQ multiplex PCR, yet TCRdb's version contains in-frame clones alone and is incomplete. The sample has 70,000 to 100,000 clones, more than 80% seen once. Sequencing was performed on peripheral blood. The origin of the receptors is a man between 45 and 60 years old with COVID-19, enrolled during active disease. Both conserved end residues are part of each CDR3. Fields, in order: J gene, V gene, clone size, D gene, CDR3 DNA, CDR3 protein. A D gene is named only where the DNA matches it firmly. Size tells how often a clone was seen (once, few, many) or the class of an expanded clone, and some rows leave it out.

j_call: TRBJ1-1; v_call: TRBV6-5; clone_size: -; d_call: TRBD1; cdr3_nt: TGTGCCAGCAGTAACCATGGACAGGTGAACACTGAAGCTTTCTTT; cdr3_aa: CASSNHGQVNTEAFF
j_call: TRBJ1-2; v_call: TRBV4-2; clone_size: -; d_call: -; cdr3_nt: TGTGCCAGCAGTTCCCTCGGCGGCCCTGGCTACACCTTC; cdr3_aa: CASSSLGGPGYTF
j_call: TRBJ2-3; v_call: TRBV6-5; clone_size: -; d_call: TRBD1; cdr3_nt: TGTGCCAGCAGTCCCTTAGGGACAGACACAGATACGCAGTATTTT; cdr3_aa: CASSPLGTDTDTQYF
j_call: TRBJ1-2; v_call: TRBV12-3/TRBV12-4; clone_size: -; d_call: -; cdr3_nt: TGTGCCAGCAGGAAACAGGTCTATGGCTACACCTTC; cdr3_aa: CASRKQVYGYTF
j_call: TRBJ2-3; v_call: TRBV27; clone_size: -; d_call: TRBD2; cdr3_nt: TGTGCCAGCAGGTGGATAGCGGGGGGGCCCACAGATACGCAGTATTTT; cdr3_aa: CASRWIAGGPTDTQYF
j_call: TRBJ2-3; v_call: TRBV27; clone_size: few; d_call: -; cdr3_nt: TGTGCCAGCAGTTTCCAGCCGTGGGGGGCAGATACGCAGTATTTT; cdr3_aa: CASSFQPWGADTQYF
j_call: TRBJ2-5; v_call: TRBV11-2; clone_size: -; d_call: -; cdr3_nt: TGTGCCAGCAGCTTAGATCTCAGGGGAGAGACCCAGTACTTC; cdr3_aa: CASSLDLRGETQYF
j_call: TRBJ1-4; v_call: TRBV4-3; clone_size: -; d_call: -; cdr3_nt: TGCGCCAGCAGCCAAAGCAGGGGAAATGAAAAACTGTTTTTT; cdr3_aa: CASSQSRGNEKLFF
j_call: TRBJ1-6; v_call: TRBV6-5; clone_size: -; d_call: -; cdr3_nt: TGTGCCAGCAGTTACTCGATGGAAGGGGCTAAATCACCCCTCCACTTT; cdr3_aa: CASSYSMEGAKSPLHF
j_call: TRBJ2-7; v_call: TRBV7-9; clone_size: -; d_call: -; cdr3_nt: TGTGCCAGCAGCTTAGAACTGGGGGCTGCGGAGAAATACGAGCAGTACTTC; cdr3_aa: CASSLELGAAEKYEQYF
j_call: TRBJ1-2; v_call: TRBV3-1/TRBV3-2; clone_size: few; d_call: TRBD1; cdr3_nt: TGTGCCAGCAGCAAAAACAGGGGGATGTCGGCTGGCTACACCTTC; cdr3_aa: CASSKNRGMSAGYTF
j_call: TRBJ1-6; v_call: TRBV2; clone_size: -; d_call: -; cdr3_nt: TGTGCCCAGAAGCCTAGGGGGAATTCACCCCTCCACTTT; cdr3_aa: CAQKPRGNSPLHF
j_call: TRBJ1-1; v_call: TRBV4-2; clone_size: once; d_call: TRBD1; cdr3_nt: TGTGCCAGCAGCCAAGAGACAGGGGGAGGCACTGAAGCTTTCTTT; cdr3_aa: CASSQETGGGTEAFF
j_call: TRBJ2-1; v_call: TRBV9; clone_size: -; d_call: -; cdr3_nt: TGTGCCAGCAGCGTATTTGTCGGGAATGAGCAGTTCTTC; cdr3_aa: CASSVFVGNEQFF
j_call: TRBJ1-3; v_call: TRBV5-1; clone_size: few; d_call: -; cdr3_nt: TGCGCCAGCAGCTTGGAACGACAGGCCTCTGGAAACACCATATATTTT; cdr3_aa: CASSLERQASGNTIYF
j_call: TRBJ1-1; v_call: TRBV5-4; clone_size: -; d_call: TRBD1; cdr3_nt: TGTGCCAGCAGCTTTTTTCAGGGGGCCGCGAACACTGAAGCTTTCTTT; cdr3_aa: CASSFFQGAANTEAFF
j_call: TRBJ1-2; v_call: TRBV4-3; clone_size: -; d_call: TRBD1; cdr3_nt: TGCGCCAGCAGCGAAAGACAGGGCCCCTACTATGGCTACACCTTC; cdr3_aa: CASSERQGPYYGYTF
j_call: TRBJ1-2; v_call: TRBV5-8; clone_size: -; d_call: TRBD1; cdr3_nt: TGTGCCAGCAGCTTGGACAGGGGTCGTGGCTACACCTTC; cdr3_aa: CASSLDRGRGYTF
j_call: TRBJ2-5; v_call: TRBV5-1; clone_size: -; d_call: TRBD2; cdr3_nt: TGCGCCAGCAGCGCCTCGGGACTAGGGGGGGAGACCCAGTACTTC; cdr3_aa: CASSASGLGGETQYF
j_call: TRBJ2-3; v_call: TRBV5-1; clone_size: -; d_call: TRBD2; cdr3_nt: TGCGCCAGCAGCCGGACTAGCGGACAGATAACAGATACGCAGTATTTT; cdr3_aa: CASSRTSGQITDTQYF
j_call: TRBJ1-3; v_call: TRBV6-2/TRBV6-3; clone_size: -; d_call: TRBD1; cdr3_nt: TGTGCCAGCAGTTATCGGACAGGGGCTGGAAACACCATATATTTT; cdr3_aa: CASSYRTGAGNTIYF
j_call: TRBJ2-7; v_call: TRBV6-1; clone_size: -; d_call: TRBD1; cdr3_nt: TGTGCCAGCAGTGAAGCTGGGACAGTCCCCTACGAGCAGTACTTC; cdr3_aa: CASSEAGTVPYEQYF
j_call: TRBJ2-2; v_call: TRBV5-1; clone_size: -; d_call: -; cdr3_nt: TGCGCCAGCAGCCCGGGACAATCGAACACCGGGGAGCTGTTTTTT; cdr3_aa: CASSPGQSNTGELFF
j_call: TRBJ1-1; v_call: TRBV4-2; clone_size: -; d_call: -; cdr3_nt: TGTGCCAGCAGCCAAGAGGGAGGCTCCGAAGCTTTCTTT; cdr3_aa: CASSQEGGSEAFF
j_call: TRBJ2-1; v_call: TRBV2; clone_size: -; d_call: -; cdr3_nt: TGTGCCAGCAGGGCTAGATCCTACAATGAGCAGTTCTTC; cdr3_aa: CASRARSYNEQFF
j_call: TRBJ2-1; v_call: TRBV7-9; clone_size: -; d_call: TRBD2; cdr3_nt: TGTGCCAGCAGCCCCGGGACTAGCGGGGGGGGCTCCTACAATGAGCAGTTCTTC; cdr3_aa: CASSPGTSGGGSYNEQFF
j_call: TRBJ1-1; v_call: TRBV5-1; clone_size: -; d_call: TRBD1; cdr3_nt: TGCGCCAGCAGCTCTACCGGGACAGGGTCTGAAGCTTTCTTT; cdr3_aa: CASSSTGTGSEAFF
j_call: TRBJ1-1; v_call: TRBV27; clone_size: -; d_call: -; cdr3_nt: TGTGCCAGCAGTTTTAATGGACAGAGAAACACTGAAGCTTTCTTT; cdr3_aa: CASSFNGQRNTEAFF
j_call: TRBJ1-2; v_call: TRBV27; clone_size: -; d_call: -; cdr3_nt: TGTGCCAGCATACCCCAGGGGAGCCTGTATGGCTACACCTTC; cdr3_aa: CASIPQGSLYGYTF
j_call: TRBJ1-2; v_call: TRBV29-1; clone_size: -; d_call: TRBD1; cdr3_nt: TGCAGCCCAGGGACAGGGGTATATGGCTACACCTTC; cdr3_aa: CSPGTGVYGYTF
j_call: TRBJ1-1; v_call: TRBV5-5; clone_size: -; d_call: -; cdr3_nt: TGTGCCAGCAGCTCACCACCGCCTATGCCTGAAGCTTTCTTT; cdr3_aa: CASSSPPPMPEAFF
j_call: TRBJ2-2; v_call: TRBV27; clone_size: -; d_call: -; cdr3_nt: TGTGCCAGCTCACACCGGGGACTGAACACCGGGGAGCTGTTTTTT; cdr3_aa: CASSHRGLNTGELFF
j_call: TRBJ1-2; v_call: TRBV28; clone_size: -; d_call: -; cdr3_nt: TGTGCCAGCAGTTTTGAGGGAGGCTACACCTTC; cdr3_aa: CASSFEGGYTF
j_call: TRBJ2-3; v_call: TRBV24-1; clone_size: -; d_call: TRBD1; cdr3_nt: TGTGCCACCAGTAGGGGGCGGATTTGGGACACGCAGTATTTT; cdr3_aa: CATSRGRIWDTQYF
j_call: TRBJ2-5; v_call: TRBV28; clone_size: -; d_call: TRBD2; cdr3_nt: TGTGCCAGCAGTTTTGGGCTAGCGGGGGGCCAAGAGACCCAGTACTTC; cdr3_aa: CASSFGLAGGQETQYF
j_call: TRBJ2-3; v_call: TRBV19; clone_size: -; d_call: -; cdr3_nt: TGTGCCAGTAGTATAGGCGGGGGCACAGATACGCAGTATTTT; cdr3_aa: CASSIGGGTDTQYF
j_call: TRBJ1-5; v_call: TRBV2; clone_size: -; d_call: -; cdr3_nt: TGTGCCAGCGGGAAGGATTCGGGGAGCAATCAGCCCCAGCATTTT; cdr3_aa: CASGKDSGSNQPQHF
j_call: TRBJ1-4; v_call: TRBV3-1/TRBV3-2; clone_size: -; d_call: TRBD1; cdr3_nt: TGTGCCAGCAGCCAACGGGACAGTTGGCTGTTTTTT; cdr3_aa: CASSQRDSWLFF
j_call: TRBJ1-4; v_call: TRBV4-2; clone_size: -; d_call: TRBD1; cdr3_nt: TGTGCCAGCAGCCAAGAACTACAGGGGTCGGGTAAACTGTTTTTT; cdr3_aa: CASSQELQGSGKLFF
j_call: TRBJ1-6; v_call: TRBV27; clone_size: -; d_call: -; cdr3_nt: TGTGCCAGCACCTTAGTTAGCTCCTATAATTCACCCCTCCACTTT; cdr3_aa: CASTLVSSYNSPLHF
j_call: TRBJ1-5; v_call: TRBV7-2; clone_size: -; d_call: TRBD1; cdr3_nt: TGTGCCAGCAGCCCATTGACAGGGAGCAATCAGCCCCAGCATTTT; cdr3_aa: CASSPLTGSNQPQHF
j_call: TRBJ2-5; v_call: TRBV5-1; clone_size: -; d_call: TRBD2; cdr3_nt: TGCGCCAGCAGCTTGGAAACTAGCGGTGGGAGGAGCGCCCAGTACTTC; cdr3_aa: CASSLETSGGRSAQYF
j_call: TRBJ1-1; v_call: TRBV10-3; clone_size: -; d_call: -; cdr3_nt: TGTGCCATCGGTTCGGGGTCTATGAACACTGAAGCTTTCTTT; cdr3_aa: CAIGSGSMNTEAFF
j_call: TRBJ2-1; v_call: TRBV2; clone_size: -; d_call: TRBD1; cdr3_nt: TGTGCCAGCAGTGAAGAAAGGGGGCAGGGTGAGCAGTTCTTC; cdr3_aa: CASSEERGQGEQFF
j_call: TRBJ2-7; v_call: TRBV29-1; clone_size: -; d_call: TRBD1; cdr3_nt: TGCAGCGTTGAGGGGGACAGGTCCACCTCCTACGAGCAGTACTTC; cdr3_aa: CSVEGDRSTSYEQYF
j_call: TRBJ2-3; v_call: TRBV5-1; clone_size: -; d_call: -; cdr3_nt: TGCGCCAGCAGCCCGGACGGACTTAGCACAGATACGCAGTATTTT; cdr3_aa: CASSPDGLSTDTQYF